This is a list of T cell receptor beta chains from one sample in a study of PD-L1 blockade in urothelial cancer. Profiled with immunoSEQ multiplex PCR; TCRdb holds only in-frame clones, not every one. This table holds tens of thousands of clones, around 81% found once. Here the sequenced sample was PBMCs, taken around atezolizumab (anti-PD-L1) treatment. These receptors were taken from a man in his 70s with urothelial cancer. The CDR3 runs from the conserved cysteine through the conserved F or W. Each record gives: J gene, clone size, V gene, D gene, CDR3 DNA, CDR3 protein. A D gene is named only where the DNA matches it firmly. A clone size is listed for some rows: how often the clone was seen (once, few, many), or a class if it is expanded.

j_gene: TRBJ2-2; abundance: NA; v_gene: TRBV18; d_gene: TRBD2; CDR3nt: TGTGCCAGCTCACCCGTGACTAGCGGTATCACCGGGGAGCTGTTTTTT; CDR3aa: CASSPVTSGITGELFF
j_gene: TRBJ2-3; abundance: NA; v_gene: TRBV11-2; d_gene: NA; CDR3nt: TGTGCCAGCAGCCCAACTAGCTCCGATACGCAGTATTTT; CDR3aa: CASSPTSSDTQYF
j_gene: TRBJ1-5; abundance: NA; v_gene: TRBV19; d_gene: NA; CDR3nt: TGTGCCAGTAGTATCGGCGGAGGAGAAGGAGGGCAGCCCCAGCATTTT; CDR3aa: CASSIGGGEGGQPQHF
j_gene: TRBJ2-1; abundance: NA; v_gene: TRBV11-3; d_gene: TRBD2; CDR3nt: TGTGCCAGCAGCTTAGATCCCGGACTAGGAAACAATGAGCAGTTCTTC; CDR3aa: CASSLDPGLGNNEQFF
j_gene: TRBJ2-5; abundance: NA; v_gene: TRBV6-1; d_gene: NA; CDR3nt: TGTGCCAGCATAGAACGCGCCCCCAAGACCCAGTACTTC; CDR3aa: CASIERAPKTQYF
j_gene: TRBJ2-7; abundance: few; v_gene: TRBV4-2; d_gene: NA; CDR3nt: TGTGCCAGCAGCCAAGGGACCAGGGATTACGAGCAGTACTTC; CDR3aa: CASSQGTRDYEQYF
j_gene: TRBJ1-1; abundance: NA; v_gene: TRBV5-5; d_gene: NA; CDR3nt: TGTGCCAGCAGCAATCAGTGGAACACTGAAGCTTTCTTT; CDR3aa: CASSNQWNTEAFF
j_gene: TRBJ1-1; abundance: NA; v_gene: TRBV4-2; d_gene: NA; CDR3nt: TGTGCCAGCAGCCAAGTTGCCCGGGGAAGGGACACTGAAGCTTTCTTT; CDR3aa: CASSQVARGRDTEAFF
j_gene: TRBJ2-5; abundance: NA; v_gene: TRBV5-1; d_gene: NA; CDR3nt: TGCGCCAGCAGCACCATGCAGGGTCAAGAGACCCAGTACTTC; CDR3aa: CASSTMQGQETQYF
j_gene: TRBJ2-1; abundance: NA; v_gene: TRBV2; d_gene: NA; CDR3nt: TGTGCCAGCACTGTAACGGCATCCGGGAGCGAGCAGTTCTTC; CDR3aa: CASTVTASGSEQFF
j_gene: TRBJ2-7; abundance: few; v_gene: TRBV6-1; d_gene: NA; CDR3nt: TGTGCCAGCAGTGTTGAGACTAGCTACGAGCAGTACTTC; CDR3aa: CASSVETSYEQYF
j_gene: TRBJ1-6; abundance: few; v_gene: TRBV9; d_gene: TRBD1; CDR3nt: TGTGCCAGCAGCGACGGGACAGATAATTCACCCCTCCACTTT; CDR3aa: CASSDGTDNSPLHF
j_gene: TRBJ2-5; abundance: few; v_gene: TRBV27; d_gene: NA; CDR3nt: TGTGCCAGCAGGATCCTCGGGCAAGAGACCCAGTACTTC; CDR3aa: CASRILGQETQYF
j_gene: TRBJ2-5; abundance: NA; v_gene: TRBV14; d_gene: NA; CDR3nt: TGTGCCAGCAGCTCAGGGCTGGAGGAGACCCAGTACTTC; CDR3aa: CASSSGLEETQYF
j_gene: TRBJ1-2; abundance: NA; v_gene: TRBV2; d_gene: NA; CDR3nt: TGTGCCATCCCAACCGACCCCGACCTAGGGGGTGGCTACACCTTC; CDR3aa: CAIPTDPDLGGGYTF
j_gene: TRBJ2-1; abundance: NA; v_gene: TRBV7-2; d_gene: NA; CDR3nt: TGTGCCAGCAGCCCGCGCCGCTCCGGTCTAACCTACAATGAGCAGTTCTTC; CDR3aa: CASSPRRSGLTYNEQFF
j_gene: TRBJ1-4; abundance: NA; v_gene: TRBV4-2; d_gene: TRBD1; CDR3nt: TGTGCCAGCAGCAAGGACAGGCTTGGACTCGAAAAACTGTTTTTT; CDR3aa: CASSKDRLGLEKLFF
j_gene: TRBJ1-2; abundance: NA; v_gene: TRBV9; d_gene: NA; CDR3nt: TGTGCCAGCAGCCCGGGACACTCAGAAAACTATGGCTACACCTTC; CDR3aa: CASSPGHSENYGYTF
j_gene: TRBJ2-5; abundance: NA; v_gene: TRBV19; d_gene: TRBD1; CDR3nt: TGTGCCAGTAGTCAACAGGGGGCGATTGAGACCCAGTACTTC; CDR3aa: CASSQQGAIETQYF
j_gene: TRBJ2-5; abundance: NA; v_gene: TRBV9; d_gene: TRBD1; CDR3nt: TGTGCCAGCAGCGTAGGGGAACAGGGGGGTTACCAAGAGACCCAGTACTTC; CDR3aa: CASSVGEQGGYQETQYF
j_gene: TRBJ2-7; abundance: NA; v_gene: TRBV5-6; d_gene: TRBD2; CDR3nt: TGTGCCAGCAGCTTGCCTAGCGGGAGGTCTCTCGAGGAGCAGTACTTC; CDR3aa: CASSLPSGRSLEEQYF
j_gene: TRBJ2-5; abundance: NA; v_gene: TRBV10-3; d_gene: NA; CDR3nt: TGTGCCACCGAGGACCCGGGGGAGACCCAGTACTTC; CDR3aa: CATEDPGETQYF
j_gene: TRBJ2-1; abundance: NA; v_gene: TRBV18; d_gene: NA; CDR3nt: TGTGCCAGCTCACCACCGGGCAGGGGTACCGACAATGAGCAGTTCTTC; CDR3aa: CASSPPGRGTDNEQFF
j_gene: TRBJ2-3; abundance: NA; v_gene: TRBV29-1; d_gene: NA; CDR3nt: TGCAGCGTTGACGAGGTAGTCACAGATACGCAGTATTTT; CDR3aa: CSVDEVVTDTQYF
j_gene: TRBJ1-3; abundance: NA; v_gene: TRBV11-2; d_gene: TRBD1; CDR3nt: TGTGCCAGCAGCGTTCAACAGGGGCGGAACACCATATATTTT; CDR3aa: CASSVQQGRNTIYF
j_gene: TRBJ1-1; abundance: NA; v_gene: TRBV5-1; d_gene: TRBD1; CDR3nt: TGCGCCAGCAGCTCAACAGGGGGCACTGAAGCTTTCTTT; CDR3aa: CASSSTGGTEAFF
j_gene: TRBJ1-2; abundance: NA; v_gene: TRBV9; d_gene: NA; CDR3nt: TGTGCCAGCAGCGTAGCCCCAACTTCTTATGGCTACACCTTC; CDR3aa: CASSVAPTSYGYTF
j_gene: TRBJ1-3; abundance: NA; v_gene: TRBV5-5; d_gene: NA; CDR3nt: TGTGCCAGCAGCCCGGACTGGGAATCCTCTGGAAACACCATATATTTT; CDR3aa: CASSPDWESSGNTIYF
j_gene: TRBJ2-1; abundance: NA; v_gene: TRBV29-1; d_gene: NA; CDR3nt: TGCAGCGTTGAAAGGGGCTCTAGGAATGAGCAGTTCTTC; CDR3aa: CSVERGSRNEQFF
j_gene: TRBJ1-2; abundance: once; v_gene: TRBV4-3; d_gene: NA; CDR3nt: TGCGCCAGCAGCCAGGGGGCATGGGGGAACTATGGCTACACCTTC; CDR3aa: CASSQGAWGNYGYTF
j_gene: TRBJ2-7; abundance: few; v_gene: TRBV7-9; d_gene: TRBD2; CDR3nt: TGTGCCAGCAGCTCTCCCCTTACTAGCGGGAGTTACGAGCAGTACTTC; CDR3aa: CASSSPLTSGSYEQYF
j_gene: TRBJ1-5; abundance: NA; v_gene: TRBV1; d_gene: NA; CDR3nt: TGCACCAGCAGCCGGCGGCCAATTCAGAGAAACAGCAATCAGCCCCAGCATTTT; CDR3aa: CTSSRRPIQRNSNQPQHF
j_gene: TRBJ1-1; abundance: NA; v_gene: TRBV5-4; d_gene: NA; CDR3nt: TGTGCCAGCAGCTTGACAGGGCGGGTGGAAGCTTTCTTT; CDR3aa: CASSLTGRVEAFF
j_gene: TRBJ2-1; abundance: NA; v_gene: TRBV6-6; d_gene: TRBD2; CDR3nt: TGTGCCAGCAGTTACCACATTAGCGGGAGTAACAATGAGCAGTTCTTC; CDR3aa: CASSYHISGSNNEQFF